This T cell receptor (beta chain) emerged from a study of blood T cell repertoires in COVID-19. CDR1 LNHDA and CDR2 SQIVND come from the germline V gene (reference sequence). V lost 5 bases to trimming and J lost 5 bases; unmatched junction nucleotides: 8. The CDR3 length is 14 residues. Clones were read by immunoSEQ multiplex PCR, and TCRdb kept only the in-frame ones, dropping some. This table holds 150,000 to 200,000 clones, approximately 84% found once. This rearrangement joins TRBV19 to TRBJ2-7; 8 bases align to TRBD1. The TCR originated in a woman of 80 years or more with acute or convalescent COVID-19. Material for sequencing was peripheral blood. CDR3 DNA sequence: TGTGCCAGTAGTGGGCCAGGGGGCCGCCACGAGCAGTACTTC. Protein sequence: CASSGPGGRHEQYF.